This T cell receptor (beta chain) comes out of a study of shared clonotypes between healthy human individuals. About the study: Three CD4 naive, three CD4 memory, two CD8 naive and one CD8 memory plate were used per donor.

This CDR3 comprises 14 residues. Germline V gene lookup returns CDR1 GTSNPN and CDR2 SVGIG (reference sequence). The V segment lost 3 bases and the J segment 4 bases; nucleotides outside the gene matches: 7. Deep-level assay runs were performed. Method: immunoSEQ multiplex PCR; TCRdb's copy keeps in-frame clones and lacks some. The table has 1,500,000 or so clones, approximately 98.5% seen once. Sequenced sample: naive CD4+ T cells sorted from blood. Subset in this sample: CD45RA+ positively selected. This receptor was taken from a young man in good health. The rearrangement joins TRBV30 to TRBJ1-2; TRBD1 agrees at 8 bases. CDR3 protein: CAWRTDRVGYGYTF. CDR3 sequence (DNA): TGTGCCTGGAGAACGGACAGGGTGGGCTATGGCTACACCTTC.